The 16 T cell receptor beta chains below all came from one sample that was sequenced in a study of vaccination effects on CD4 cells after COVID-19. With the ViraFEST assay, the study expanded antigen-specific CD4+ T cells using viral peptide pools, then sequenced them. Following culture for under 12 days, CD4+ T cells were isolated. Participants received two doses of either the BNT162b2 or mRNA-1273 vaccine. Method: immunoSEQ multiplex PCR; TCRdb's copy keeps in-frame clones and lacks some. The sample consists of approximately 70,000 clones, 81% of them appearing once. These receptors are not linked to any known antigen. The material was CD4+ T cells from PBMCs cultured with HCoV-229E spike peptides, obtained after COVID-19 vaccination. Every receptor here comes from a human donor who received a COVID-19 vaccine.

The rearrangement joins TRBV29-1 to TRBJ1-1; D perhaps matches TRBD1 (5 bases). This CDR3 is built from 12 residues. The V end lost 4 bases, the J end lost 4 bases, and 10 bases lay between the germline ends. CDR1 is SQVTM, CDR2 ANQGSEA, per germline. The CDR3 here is CSVVRVGTEAFF. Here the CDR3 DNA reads TGCAGCGTTGTCAGGGTAGGCACTGAAGCTTTCTTT.

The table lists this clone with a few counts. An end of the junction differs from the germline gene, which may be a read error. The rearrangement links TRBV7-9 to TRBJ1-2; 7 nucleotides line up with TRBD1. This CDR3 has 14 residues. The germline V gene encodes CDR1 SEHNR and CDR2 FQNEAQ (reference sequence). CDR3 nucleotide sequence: TGTGCCAGCAGTCCTATGGGACAGAACTCTGGCTACACCTTC. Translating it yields CASSPMGQNSGYTF.

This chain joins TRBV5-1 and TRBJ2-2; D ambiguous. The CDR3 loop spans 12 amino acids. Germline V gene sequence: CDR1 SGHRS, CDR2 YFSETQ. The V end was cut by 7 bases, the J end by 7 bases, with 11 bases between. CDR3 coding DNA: TGCGCCAGCTTAGGGCCTGTCGGGGAGCTGTTTTTT. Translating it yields CASLGPVGELFF.

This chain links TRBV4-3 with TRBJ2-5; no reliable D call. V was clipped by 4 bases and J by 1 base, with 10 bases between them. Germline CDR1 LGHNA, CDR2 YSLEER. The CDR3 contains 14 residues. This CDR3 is CASSLKGAQETQYF. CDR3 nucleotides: TGCGCCAGCAGCCTCAAAGGCGCCCAAGAGACCCAGTACTTC.

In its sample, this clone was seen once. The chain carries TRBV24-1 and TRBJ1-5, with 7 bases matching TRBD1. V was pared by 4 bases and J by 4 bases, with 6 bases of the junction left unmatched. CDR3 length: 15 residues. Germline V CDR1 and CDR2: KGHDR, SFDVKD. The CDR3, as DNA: TGTGCCACCAGTGACCCGGGACAGCCGAATCAGCCCCAGCATTTT. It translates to CATSDPGQPNQPQHF.

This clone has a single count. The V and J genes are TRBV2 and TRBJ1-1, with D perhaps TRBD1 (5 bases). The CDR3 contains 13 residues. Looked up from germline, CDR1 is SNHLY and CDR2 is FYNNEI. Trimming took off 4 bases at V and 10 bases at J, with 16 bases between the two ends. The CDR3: CASSVGQGAGAFF. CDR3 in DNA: TGTGCCAGCAGTGTGGGCCAGGGAGCGGGAGCTTTCTTT.

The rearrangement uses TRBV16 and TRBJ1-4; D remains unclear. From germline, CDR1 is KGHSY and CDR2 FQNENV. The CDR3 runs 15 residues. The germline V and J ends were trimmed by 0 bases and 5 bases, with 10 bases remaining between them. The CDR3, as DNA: TGTGCCAGCAGCCAATCGAGGTTCGGGAATGAAAAACTGTTTTTT. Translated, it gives CASSQSRFGNEKLFF.

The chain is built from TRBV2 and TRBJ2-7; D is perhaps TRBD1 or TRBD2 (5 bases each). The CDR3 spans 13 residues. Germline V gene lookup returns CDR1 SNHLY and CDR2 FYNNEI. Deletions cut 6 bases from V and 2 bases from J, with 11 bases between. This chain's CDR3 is CASRDWGTYEQYV. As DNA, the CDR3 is TGTGCCAGCAGGGACTGGGGGACCTACGAGCAGTACGTC.

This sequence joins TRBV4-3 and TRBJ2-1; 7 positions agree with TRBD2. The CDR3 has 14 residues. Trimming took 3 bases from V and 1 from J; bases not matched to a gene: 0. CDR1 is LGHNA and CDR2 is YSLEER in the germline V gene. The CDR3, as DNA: TGCGCCAGCAGCCATAGCGGGTCCTACAATGAGCAGTTCTTC. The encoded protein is CASSHSGSYNEQFF.

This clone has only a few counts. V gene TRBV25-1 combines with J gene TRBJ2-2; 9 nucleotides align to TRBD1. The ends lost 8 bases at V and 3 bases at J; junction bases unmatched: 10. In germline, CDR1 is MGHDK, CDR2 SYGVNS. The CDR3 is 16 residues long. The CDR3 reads CASQDPGQGYTGELFF. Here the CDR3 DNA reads TGTGCCAGCCAAGACCCGGGACAGGGTTACACCGGGGAGCTGTTTTTT.

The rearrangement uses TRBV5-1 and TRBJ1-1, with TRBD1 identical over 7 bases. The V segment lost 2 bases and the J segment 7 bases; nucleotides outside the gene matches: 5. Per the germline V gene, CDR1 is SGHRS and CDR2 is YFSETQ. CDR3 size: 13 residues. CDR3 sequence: CASSLRPGGEAFF. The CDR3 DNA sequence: TGCGCCAGCAGCTTACGACCAGGGGGTGAAGCTTTCTTT. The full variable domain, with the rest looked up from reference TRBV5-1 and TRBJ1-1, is KAGVTQTPRYLIKTRGQQVTLSCSPISGHRSVSWYQQTPGQGLQFLFEYFSETQRNKGNFPGRFSGRQFSNSRSEMNVSTLELGDSALYLCASSLRPGGEAFFGQGTRLTVV.

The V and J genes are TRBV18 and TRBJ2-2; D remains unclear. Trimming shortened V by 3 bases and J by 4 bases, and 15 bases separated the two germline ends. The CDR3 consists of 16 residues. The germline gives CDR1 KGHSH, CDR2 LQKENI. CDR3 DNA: TGTGCCAGCTCACCCCAGACCGCGAAAGGCACCGGGGAGCTGTTTTTT. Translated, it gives CASSPQTAKGTGELFF.

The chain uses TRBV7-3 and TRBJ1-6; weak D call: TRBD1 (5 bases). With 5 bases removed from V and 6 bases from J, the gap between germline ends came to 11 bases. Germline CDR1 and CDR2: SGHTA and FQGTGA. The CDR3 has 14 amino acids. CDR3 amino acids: CASSNQGGNSPLHF. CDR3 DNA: TGTGCCAGCAGCAACCAGGGAGGTAATTCACCCCTCCACTTT. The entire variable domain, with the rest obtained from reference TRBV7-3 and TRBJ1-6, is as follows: GAGVSQTPSNKVTEKGKYVELRCDPISGHTALYWYRQSLGQGPEFLIYFQGTGAADDSGLPNDRFFAVRPEGSVSTLKIQRTERGDSAVYLCASSNQGGNSPLHFGNGTRLTVT.

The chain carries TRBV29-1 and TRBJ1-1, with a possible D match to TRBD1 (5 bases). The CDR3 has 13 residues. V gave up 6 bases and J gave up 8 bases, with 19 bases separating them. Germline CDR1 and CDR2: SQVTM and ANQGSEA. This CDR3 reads CSVTPPGLGEAFF. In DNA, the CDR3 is TGCAGCGTAACGCCTCCGGGACTAGGGGAAGCTTTCTTT.

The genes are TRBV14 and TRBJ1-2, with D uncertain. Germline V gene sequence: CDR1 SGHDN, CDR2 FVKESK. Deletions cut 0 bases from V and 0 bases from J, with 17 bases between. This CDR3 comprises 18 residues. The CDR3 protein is CASSQDGTFVGANYGYTF. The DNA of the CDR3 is TGTGCCAGCAGCCAAGATGGTACTTTCGTCGGGGCTAACTATGGCTACACCTTC.

The CDR3 DNA follows: TGTGCCACCAGTGATCCGCCGGAGCTGTTTTTT. The encoded protein is CATSDPPELFF. V gene TRBV24-1 combines with J gene TRBJ2-2; D is undetermined. V dropped 3 bases and J dropped 10 bases, with 5 bases sitting between them. Per the germline V gene, CDR1 is KGHDR and CDR2 is SFDVKD. The CDR3 spans 11 residues.